Given below is one T cell receptor beta chain in context. Its antigen is still unknown. Those donors who had ophthalmopathy presented with moderate-to-severe activity, a CAS of ≥3, a NOSPECS of ≥4 and a duration under 3 months. If patients had other autoimmune diseases, uncontrolled infections, pregnancy or lactation, they were excluded. The sample is drawn from a study of Graves' ophthalmopathy and Graves' hyperthyroidism. Study-wide background: Prior to any treatment, peripheral blood was collected at the time of initial diagnosis.

Scientists amplified the TCR beta CDR3 regions from RNA transcripts. HTBI-primed first-round RT-PCR preceded second-round multiplex PCR. TCRdb called the multiplex PCR reads again in MiXCR, with one record for every CDR3 protein. The repertoire holds about 210,000 distinct CDR3 sequences, with under 30% as singletons. Study conclusions and caveats: Ophthalmopathy progression prediction by the model yielded a sensitivity of about 70% and a specificity of nearly 75%.

V was shortened by 1 base and J by 1 base, with 10 bases between the two germline ends. Germline assignment: CDR1 MNHEY and CDR2 SVGEGT. The CDR3 length is 16 residues. The chain links TRBV6-2 or TRBV6-3 to TRBJ2-2; D might be TRBD2 (6 bases). Source material: peripheral blood. The sequence was collected from a man in his fifties with Graves' ophthalmopathy. The CDR3 protein is CASSYFRDWNTGELFF. Here the CDR3 DNA reads TGTGCCAGCAGTTACTTCCGGGACTGGAACACCGGGGAGCTGTTTTTT.